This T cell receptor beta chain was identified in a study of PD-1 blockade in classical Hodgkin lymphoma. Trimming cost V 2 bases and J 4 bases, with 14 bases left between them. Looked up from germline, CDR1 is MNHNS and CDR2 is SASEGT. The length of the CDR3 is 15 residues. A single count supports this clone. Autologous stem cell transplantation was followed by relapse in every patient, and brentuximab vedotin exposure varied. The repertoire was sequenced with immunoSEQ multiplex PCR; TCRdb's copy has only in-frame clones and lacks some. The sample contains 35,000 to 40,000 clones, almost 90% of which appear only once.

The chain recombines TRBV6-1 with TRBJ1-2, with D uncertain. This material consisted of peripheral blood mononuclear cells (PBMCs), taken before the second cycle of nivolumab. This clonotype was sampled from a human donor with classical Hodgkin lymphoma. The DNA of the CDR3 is TGTGCCAGCAGTGAATCCCCCGCCGGGATCTATGGCTACACCTTC. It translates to CASSESPAGIYGYTF.